This TCR beta chain was observed in a study of T-cell memory formation after mild COVID-19. For the study at large: Clusters were largely donor specific.

Study conclusions and caveats: Clones shrinking between day 15 and 85 showed a balanced CD4/CD8 split, and those that grew later tilted toward CD4+. Pre-infection memory already had some responding clones, implying cross-reactive memory joined.

TCR alpha and TCR beta cDNA libraries carrying sample barcodes and UMIs were produced by 5'RACE using constant-segment primers. TCRdb independently ran MiXCR on the 5' RACE reads; one entry per CDR3 protein. Here the sample spans some 270,000 distinct CDR3 sequences, approximately 15% being singletons. Deletions cut 2 bases from V and 7 bases from J, with 12 bases between. CDR1 is SGHNT, CDR2 YYREEE, per germline (reference sequence). The CDR3 length is 14 residues. This clonotype was recorded a few times. Antigen unknown. The TCR originated in an adult woman who had mild COVID-19 (a few samples of this study predate the infection). Cell type and time point are not known. Sequencing input: PBMCs or a T cell subset sorted from them (not recorded which). This chain connects TRBV5-4 to TRBJ1-4; a weak D match, TRBD1 (6 bases). The CDR3 coding sequence is TGTGCCAGCAGCTTACAGGGTGGCGGTGAAAAACTGTTTTTT. Protein sequence: CASSLQGGGEKLFF.